These 17 T cell receptor beta chains came from one sample sequenced in a study of blood T cell repertoires in COVID-19. Libraries were prepared by immunoSEQ multiplex PCR; TCRdb keeps only in-frame clonotypes and omits some of them. Of over 150,000 clones in the sample, around 83% were seen once. Sequencing was performed on peripheral blood. The source is a woman aged 55-69 years with COVID-19, enrolled during active disease.

The chain is built from TRBV7-9 and TRBJ2-1; D may be TRBD2 (6 bases). The CDR3 has 12 residues. V was shortened by 3 bases and J by 9 bases, with 9 bases between the two germline ends. Germline CDR1 SEHNR, CDR2 FQNEAQ (reference sequence). This chain's CDR3 is CASSFWGVEQFF. CDR3 DNA sequence: TGTGCCAGCAGCTTTTGGGGGGTTGAGCAGTTCTTC. Together with reference TRBV7-9 and TRBJ2-1, the CDR3 gives the full variable domain: DTGVSQNPRHKITKRGQNVTFRCDPISEHNRLYWYRQTLGQGPEFLTYFQNEAQLEKSRLLSDRFSAERPKGSFSTLEIQRTEQGDSAMYLCASSFWGVEQFFGPGTRLTVL.

In its sample, this clone was seen a few times. The chain has TRBV6-4 and TRBJ1-2; 8 bases agree with TRBD1. This CDR3 is built from 11 residues. The V gene's germline CDR1 is MRHNA and CDR2 SNTAGT. The V segment lost 10 bases and the J segment 8 bases; nucleotides outside the gene matches: 6. As DNA, the CDR3 is TGTGCCACCTCCGGGACAGGAGGCTACACCTTC. Amino acids: CATSGTGGYTF.

This clone has only a few counts. This chain links TRBV6-2 or TRBV6-3 with TRBJ1-2; 11 bases align to TRBD1. Germline CDR1 reads MNHEY; CDR2 reads SVGEGT. V was clipped by 4 bases and J by 8 bases; unmatched bases: 3. The CDR3 runs 13 residues. DNA of the CDR3: TGTGCCAGCAGTTGGGACAGGGGGGCCGGCTACACCTTC. Residues: CASSWDRGAGYTF.

The J gene is TRBJ1-3, the V gene TRBV9, with D unresolved. The CDR3 covers 12 residues. CDR1 SGDLS and CDR2 YYNGEE come from the germline V gene. V was shortened by 7 bases and J by 2 bases, with 7 bases between the two germline ends. CDR3 DNA sequence: TGTGCCAGCGAGGGAGCTGGAAACACCATATATTTT. Encoded protein: CASEGAGNTIYF.

The V gene is TRBV7-3, the J gene TRBJ1-6, with a weak D call TRBD1 (6 bases). This CDR3 has 16 amino acids. V lost 0 bases and J lost 6, with 12 bases in between. Germline V gives CDR1 SGHTA, CDR2 FQGTGA. The CDR3: CASSLTGGISNSPLHF. CDR3 nucleotides: TGTGCCAGCAGCTTAACAGGGGGAATAAGTAATTCACCCCTCCACTTT.

V gene TRBV12-5 combines with J gene TRBJ1-5, with D perhaps matching TRBD1 (5 bases). Per the germline V gene, CDR1 is LGHNT and CDR2 is FRNRAP. There are 13 residues in the CDR3. Trimming pared 9 bases from V and 2 bases from J, leaving 11 bases between. The chain's CDR3 is CASSRAGNQPQHF. The CDR3 bases are TGTGCTAGCAGCAGGGCGGGCAATCAGCCCCAGCATTTT. The full variable domain, rest sourced from reference TRBV12-5 and TRBJ1-5, is DARVTQTPRHKVTEMGQEVTMRCQPILGHNTVFWYRQTMMQGLELLAYFRNRAPLDDSGMPKDRFSAEMPDATLATLKIQPSEPRDSAVYFCASSRAGNQPQHFGDGTRLSIL.

The gene calls are TRBV7-8 and TRBJ1-1; 8 nucleotides line up with TRBD1. The CDR3 has 13 amino acids. After removal of 3 bases from V and 11 bases from J, the junction contained 8 bases not matched to a gene. Germline CDR1 and CDR2: SGHVS and FQNEAQ. The CDR3 is CASSFRIQGEAFF. As DNA, the CDR3 is TGTGCCAGCAGCTTTAGGATACAGGGGGAGGCTTTCTTT.

The gene calls are TRBV5-4 and TRBJ2-5, with 7 bases fitting TRBD2. The CDR3 totals 14 residues. V trimming: 4 bases; J trimming: 4 bases; junction bases outside the gene matches: 7. The V gene's germline CDR1 is SGHNT and CDR2 YYREEE (reference sequence). The CDR3 bases are TGTGCCAGCAGCGGCAAGGGAGGGATAGAGACCCAGTACTTC. This gives the protein CASSGKGGIETQYF.

The chain joins TRBV18 to TRBJ2-1; 8 bases match TRBD1. Germline-derived CDR1 and CDR2 are KGHSH and LQKENI. Trimming cost V 3 bases and J 8 bases; bases outside gene matches: 9. CDR3 length: 15 residues. CDR3: CASSPETGVLDEQFF. The DNA of the CDR3 is TGTGCCAGCTCACCGGAGACAGGGGTATTGGATGAGCAGTTCTTC.

This chain uses TRBV6-5 with TRBJ2-7, with TRBD2 as a possible D gene (6 bases). The CDR3 spans 15 residues. The V and J ends lost 7 bases and 1 base respectively, with 17 bases between them. Germline CDR1 is MNHEY and CDR2 is SVGAGI. CDR3 in amino acids: CASIPPQAGSYEQYF. The CDR3 nucleotides read TGTGCCAGCATCCCGCCCCAGGCGGGATCCTACGAGCAGTACTTC.

The gene calls are TRBV7-3 and TRBJ2-1, with 8 bases lining up with TRBD2. Germline V gives CDR1 SGHTA, CDR2 FQGTGA. The CDR3 is 15 residues long. V lost 0 bases to trimming and J lost 8 bases; unmatched junction nucleotides: 6. The CDR3 sequence is CASSLTPSGSDEQFF. The CDR3 DNA follows: TGTGCCAGCAGCTTAACTCCCAGCGGGAGCGATGAGCAGTTCTTC.

Of note for this clone: Within the sample, other DNA sequences also encode this same CDR3. V is TRBV19 and J is TRBJ1-1; TRBD1 agrees at 7 bases. CDR1 LNHDA and CDR2 SQIVND come from the germline V gene (reference sequence). The CDR3 consists of 13 residues. The V segment lost 1 base and the J segment 5 bases; nucleotides outside the gene matches: 1. The DNA of the CDR3 is TGTGCCAGTAGTATAGGACAGGGTACTGAAGCTTTCTTT. It translates to CASSIGQGTEAFF.

The table lists this clone with a count of one. J is TRBJ1-2 and V is TRBV9; 9 bases fit TRBD1. Germline CDR1 SGDLS, CDR2 YYNGEE. The CDR3 extends over 13 amino acids. V dropped 3 bases and J dropped 8; count of bases not matched to a gene: 5. Here the CDR3 reads CASSEGTGLGYTF. The CDR3 DNA follows: TGTGCCAGCAGCGAAGGGACAGGGTTAGGCTACACCTTC.

This clone has ten or more counts. The chain is built from TRBV7-6 and TRBJ1-3, with D possibly matching TRBD1 (5 bases). V dropped 2 bases and J dropped 2 bases, with 10 bases sitting between them. This CDR3 spans 15 amino acids. Germline V gene lookup returns CDR1 SGHVS and CDR2 FNYEAQ. The CDR3 DNA sequence: TGTGCCAGCAGCTTAAGTCAGGGTCCTGGAAACACCATATATTTT. It yields the protein CASSLSQGPGNTIYF. Full variable domain (remainder filled in from reference TRBV7-6 and TRBJ1-3): GAGVSQSPRYKVTKRGQDVALRCDPISGHVSLYWYRQALGQGPEFLTYFNYEAQQDKSGLPNDRFSAERPEGSISTLTIQRTEQRDSAMYRCASSLSQGPGNTIYFGEGSWLTVV.

The chain recombines TRBV5-6 with TRBJ1-6, with D perhaps matching TRBD1 (5 bases). Germline-derived CDR1 and CDR2 are SGHDT and YYEEEE. The CDR3 loop spans 16 amino acids. V was shortened by 4 bases and J by 8 bases, with 19 bases between the two germline ends. The DNA of the CDR3 is TGTGCCAGCAGCGTGTCCCGGGGGGTGCGGGATTCACCCCTCCACTTT. Translation: CASSVSRGVRDSPLHF. The variable domain in full, with the rest retrieved from reference TRBV5-6 and TRBJ1-6, is DAGVTQSPTHLIKTRGQQVTLRCSPKSGHDTVSWYQQALGQGPQFIFQYYEEEERQRGNFPDRFSGHQFPNYSSELNVNALLLGDSALYLCASSVSRGVRDSPLHFGNGTRLTVT.

The chain employs TRBV2 and TRBJ1-5; D is unclear. The germline V gene has CDR1 SNHLY and CDR2 FYNNEI. Trimming shortened V by 6 bases and J by 6 bases, and 12 bases separated the two germline ends. There are 13 residues in the CDR3. The chain's CDR3 is CASRFQGGQPQHF. DNA for the CDR3: TGTGCCAGCAGATTTCAAGGCGGTCAGCCCCAGCATTTT. The entire variable domain, with the rest obtained from reference TRBV2 and TRBJ1-5, is as follows: EPEVTQTPSHQVTQMGQEVILRCVPISNHLYFYWYRQILGQKVEFLVSFYNNEISEKSEIFDDQFSVERPDGSNFTLKIRSTKLEDSAMYFCASRFQGGQPQHFGDGTRLSIL.

This rearrangement joins TRBV3-1 (or the pseudogene TRBV3-2) to TRBJ2-1; TRBD2 aligns across 9 bases. J gave up 0 bases and V 4 bases, and 4 bases lay outside the gene matches. Germline CDR1 LGHDT, CDR2 YNNKEL (reference sequence). The CDR3 sequence is 16 residues long. CDR3 amino acids: CASSRPSGVSYNEQFF. In nucleotides, the CDR3 is TGTGCCAGCAGCCGACCTAGCGGGGTCTCCTACAATGAGCAGTTCTTC.